This TCR beta chain was captured by sequencing in a study of T-cell memory formation after mild COVID-19. Each CDR3 protein is one row after TCRdb ran MiXCR on the 5' RACE reads. In the table there are hundreds of thousands of distinct CDR3 sequences, 15% of which are singletons. The receptor's source is a man younger than 30 who had mild COVID-19 (a few samples of this study predate the infection). Cell type and time point are not known. The material sequenced was PBMCs or a T cell subset sorted from them (not recorded which).

CDR3 protein: CASRTRDRGETQYF. The CDR3 DNA reads TGTGCCAGCAGGACCCGGGACAGGGGTGAGACCCAGTACTTC. This chain connects TRBV2 to TRBJ2-5; TRBD1 matches 10 bases. V lost 6 bases, J lost 5 bases, and 6 bases stayed unmatched. This CDR3 is built from 14 residues. Per the germline V gene, CDR1 is SNHLY and CDR2 is FYNNEI.